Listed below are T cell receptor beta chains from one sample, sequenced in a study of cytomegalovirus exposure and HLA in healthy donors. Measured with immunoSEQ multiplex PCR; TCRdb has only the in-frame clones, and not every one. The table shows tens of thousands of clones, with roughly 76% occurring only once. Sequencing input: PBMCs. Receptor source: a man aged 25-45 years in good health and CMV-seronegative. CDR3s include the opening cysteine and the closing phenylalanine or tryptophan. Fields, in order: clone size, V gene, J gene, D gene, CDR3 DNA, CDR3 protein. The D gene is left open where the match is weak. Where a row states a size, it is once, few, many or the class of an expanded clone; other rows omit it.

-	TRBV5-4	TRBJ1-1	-	TGTGCCAGCAGGGCCGGGTCCAACACTGAAGCTTTCTTT	CASRAGSNTEAFF
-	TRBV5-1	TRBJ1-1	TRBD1	TGCGCCAGCAGCTTGTCAGGGGGCACTGAAGCTTTCTTT	CASSLSGGTEAFF
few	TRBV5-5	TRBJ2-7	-	TGTGCCAGCAGTCTCGAGTACGAGCAGTACTTC	CASSLEYEQYF
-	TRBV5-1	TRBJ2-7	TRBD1	TGCGCCAGCAGCGGCCCGAGCGACAGGGTTTCCTACGAGCAGTACTTC	CASSGPSDRVSYEQYF
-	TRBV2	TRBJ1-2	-	TGTGCCAGTGAAAGCAGGGAAGCTAACTATGGCTACACCTTC	CASESREANYGYTF
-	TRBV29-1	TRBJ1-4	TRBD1	TGCAGCGCCACAGGGGATGGGGAAAAACTGTTTTTT	CSATGDGEKLFF
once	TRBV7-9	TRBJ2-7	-	TGTGCCAGCAGCTCCTTAGGGGGTATCGCCTACGAGCAGTACTTC	CASSSLGGIAYEQYF
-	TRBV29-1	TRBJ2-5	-	TGCAGCGCTAGCCGACGGCAAGAGACCCAGTACTTC	CSASRRQETQYF
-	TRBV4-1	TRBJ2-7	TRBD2	TGCGCCAGCAGCCAAGATTCGGGACTAGCGGATGCGAGCTCCTACGAGCAGTACTTC	CASSQDSGLADASSYEQYF
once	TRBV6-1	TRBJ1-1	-	TGTGCCAGCAGTGAACACACTAGGGAAGCTTTCTTT	CASSEHTREAFF
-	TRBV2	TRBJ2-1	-	TGTGCCAGCAGCCGGGATAGAGACAATGAGCAGTTCTTC	CASSRDRDNEQFF
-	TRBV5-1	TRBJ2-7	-	TGCGCCAGCAGCTCAGATAAACACACAGAGAATAACTACGAGCAGTACTTC	CASSSDKHTENNYEQYF
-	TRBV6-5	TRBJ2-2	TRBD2	TGTGCCAGCAGTTACTGGCGGGGGTCAGGCACCGGGGAGCTGTTTTTT	CASSYWRGSGTGELFF
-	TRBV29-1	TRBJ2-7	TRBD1	TGCAGCGTTAGGACAGGCCCCTACGAGCAGTACTTC	CSVRTGPYEQYF
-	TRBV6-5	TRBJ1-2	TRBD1	TGTGCCAGCAGTGGGACAGGCGTGCGTGGCTACACCTTC	CASSGTGVRGYTF
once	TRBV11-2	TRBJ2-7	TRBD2	TGTGCCAGCAGCTCCTACAGCGGGAGGAGAGCCTACGAGCAGTACTTC	CASSSYSGRRAYEQYF
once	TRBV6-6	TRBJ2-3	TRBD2	TGTGCCAGCAGTTACCTTAGCGGGAGCCCGACAGATACGCAGTATTTT	CASSYLSGSPTDTQYF
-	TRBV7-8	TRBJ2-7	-	TGTGCCAGCAGCTTAGTTGAGTCAAACTACGAGCAGTACTTC	CASSLVESNYEQYF
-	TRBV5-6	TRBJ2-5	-	TGTGCCAGCAGCGGGTTAGCACGGGGTCGGGAGACCCAGTACTTC	CASSGLARGRETQYF
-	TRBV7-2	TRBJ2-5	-	TGTGCCAGCAGCTCAACAGGTAGCACCCAGTACTTC	CASSSTGSTQYF
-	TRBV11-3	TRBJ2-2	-	TGTGCCAGCACCGGGCGAGGCCCCGGGGGATACACCGGGGAGCTGTTTTTT	CASTGRGPGGYTGELFF
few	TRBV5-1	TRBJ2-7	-	TGCGCCAGCAGCTTAAGGGGTTCCTACGAGCAGTACTTC	CASSLRGSYEQYF
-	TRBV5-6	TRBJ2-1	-	TGTGCCAGCAGCTTGGTCGGCGGAGGGGCGAGCTCCTACAATGAGCAGTTCTTC	CASSLVGGGASSYNEQFF
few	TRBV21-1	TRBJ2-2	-	TGTGCCAGCACGGGACAGGCTGCTACCGGGGAGCTGTTTTTT	CASTGQAATGELFF
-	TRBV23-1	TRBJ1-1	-	TGCGCCAGCAGTCAACCGCGGGCCATGAACACTGAAGCTTTCTTT	CASSQPRAMNTEAFF
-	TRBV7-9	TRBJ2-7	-	TGTGCCAGCAGCTTACTCGCGGGTGGGAGTCCGTCCGTTCACGAGCAGTACTTC	CASSLLAGGSPSVHEQYF
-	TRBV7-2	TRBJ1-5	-	TGTGCCAGCAGCGACATGGTCCGGCCCCAGCATTTT	CASSDMVRPQHF
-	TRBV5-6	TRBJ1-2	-	TGTGCCAGCAGCTCGGGACATTTTAACTATGGCTACACCTTC	CASSSGHFNYGYTF
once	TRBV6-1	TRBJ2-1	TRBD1	TGTGCCAGCAGTGAACTGGGACAGGGGCCCGACGAGCAGTTCTTC	CASSELGQGPDEQFF
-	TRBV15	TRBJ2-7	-	TGTGCCACCAGCAGAGACAGTAGCGGCCCCTACGAGCAGTACTTC	CATSRDSSGPYEQYF
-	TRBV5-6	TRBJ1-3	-	TGTGCCAGCAGCTGGGACACCGTAGGGAACACCATATATTTT	CASSWDTVGNTIYF
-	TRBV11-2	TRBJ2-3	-	TGTGCCAGCAGCTTAGATGGCACCGCAACGGATACGCAGTATTTT	CASSLDGTATDTQYF
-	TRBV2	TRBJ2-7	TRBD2	TGTGCCAGCAGTGAATTGGGGGGGAGGTCCTACGAGCAGTACTTC	CASSELGGRSYEQYF
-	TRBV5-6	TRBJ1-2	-	TGTGCCAGCACAGAATCGCGGGGAGGGACCTATGGCTACACCTTC	CASTESRGGTYGYTF
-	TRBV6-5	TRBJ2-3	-	TGTGCCAGCAGTTACTCGGCCCAGGTAGATACGCAGTATTTT	CASSYSAQVDTQYF
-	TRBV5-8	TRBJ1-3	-	TGTGCCAGCAGCGAGACTGTCAGCACCATATATTTT	CASSETVSTIYF
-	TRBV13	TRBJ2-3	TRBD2	TGTGCCAGCAGCTCCTGGACTAGCGGGAGTGCCGGCACAGATACGCAGTATTTT	CASSSWTSGSAGTDTQYF
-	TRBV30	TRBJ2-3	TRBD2	TGTGCCTTGTCTAGCGGTAGCACAGATACGCAGTATTTT	CALSSGSTDTQYF
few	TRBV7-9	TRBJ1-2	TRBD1	TGTGCCAGCAGCGAAACAGGGGGCCCCTATGGCTACACCTTC	CASSETGGPYGYTF
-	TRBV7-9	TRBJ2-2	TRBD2	TGTGCCAGCAGCTTAGCGGGAGGGCCTACCGGGGAGCTGTTTTTT	CASSLAGGPTGELFF
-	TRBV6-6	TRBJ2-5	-	TGTGCCAGCAGTTCCCCAGGGAAGGGAGAGACCCAGTACTTC	CASSSPGKGETQYF
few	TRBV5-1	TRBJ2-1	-	TGCGCCAGCAGCTTCGAGCGGTGGGGAGGACATGAGCAGTTCTTC	CASSFERWGGHEQFF
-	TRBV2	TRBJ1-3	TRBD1	TGTGCCTGGGACTATCTGCCGGGACAGGGGATTTTTGTTGCTGGAAACACCATATATTTT	CAWDYLPGQGIFVAGNTIYF
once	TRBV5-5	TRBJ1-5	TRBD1	TGTGCCAGCAGCTTGACCGGGACAGGGGATCAGCCCCAGCATTTT	CASSLTGTGDQPQHF
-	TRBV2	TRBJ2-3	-	TGTGCCAGCAGTGAGACGAGGACAGATACGCAGTATTTT	CASSETRTDTQYF
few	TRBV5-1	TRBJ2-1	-	TGCGCCAGCACTCTCATGGAGCCGTACAATGAGCAGTTCTTC	CASTLMEPYNEQFF
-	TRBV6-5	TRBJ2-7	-	TGTGCCAGCAGCAGGGGACTACCTAACTACGAGCAGTACTTC	CASSRGLPNYEQYF
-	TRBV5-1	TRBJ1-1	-	TGCGCCAGCAGCTTAAACCAGGGTAGTACTGAAGCTTTCTTT	CASSLNQGSTEAFF
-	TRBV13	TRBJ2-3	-	TGTGCCAGCAGCTTAGGCCGAGCGGATACGCAGTATTTT	CASSLGRADTQYF
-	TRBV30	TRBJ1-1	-	TGTGCCTGGAGGGGGACCGGGGGAAGGGCCAACACTGAAGCTTTCTTT	CAWRGTGGRANTEAFF
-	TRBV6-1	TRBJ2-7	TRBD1	TGTGCCAGCAGGGAGGACAGGGCAGTGTACGAGCAGTACTTC	CASREDRAVYEQYF
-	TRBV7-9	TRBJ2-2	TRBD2	TGTGCCGGGACCCCCCTAGCGGCAAACACCGGGGAGCTGTTTTTT	CAGTPLAANTGELFF
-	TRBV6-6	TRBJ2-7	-	TGTGCCAGCATGCTAGCGCTAGGCTCCTACGAGCAGTACTTC	CASMLALGSYEQYF
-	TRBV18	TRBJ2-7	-	TGTGCCAGCTCACGGACAGACTACGAGCAGTACTTC	CASSRTDYEQYF
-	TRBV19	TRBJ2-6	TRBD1	TGTGCCAGTAGTATGGACTCATTCGGCAGGGGGCTTGCTAACGGGGCCAACGTCCTGACTTTC	CASSMDSFGRGLANGANVLTF
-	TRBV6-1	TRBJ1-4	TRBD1	TGTGCCAGCAGGGGACAGGGGGTTGAAAAACTGTTTTTT	CASRGQGVEKLFF
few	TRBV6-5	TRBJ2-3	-	TGTGCCAGCAGTTACTCGGGGAGGGGGTTCACAGATACGCAGTATTTT	CASSYSGRGFTDTQYF
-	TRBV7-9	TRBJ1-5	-	TGTGCCAGCAGCCCCCCTGGGGGGAATCAGCCCCAGCATTTT	CASSPPGGNQPQHF
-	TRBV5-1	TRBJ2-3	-	TGCGCCAGCAGCTCCATCACCGAGGGAGATACGCAGTATTTT	CASSSITEGDTQYF
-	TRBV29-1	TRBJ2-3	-	TGCAGCGTTGAGGCCGAAACGGAGACAGATACGCAGTATTTT	CSVEAETETDTQYF